One sample yielded the 26 T cell receptor beta chains listed below, sequenced in a study of OX40 agonist ivuxolimab in advanced cancers. The assay was immunoSEQ multiplex PCR, and TCRdb's table has in-frame clones only and misses some. Among around 54,000 clones, 94% were seen once, and the ten largest hold around 10%. The sample consisted of CD4+ or CD8+ T cells sorted from blood, taken in a trial of the OX40 agonist ivuxolimab. The receptor source for this set is an adult with an advanced solid tumor such as melanoma, head and neck, liver or kidney cancer.

V gene TRBV28 combines with J gene TRBJ2-3; D call uncertain. Germline V gene sequence: CDR1 MDHEN, CDR2 SYDVKM. The CDR3 contains 12 residues. Trimming left V 3 bases short and J 5 bases short, with 6 bases between. For the CDR3, the DNA is TGTGCCAGCAGTTTCGGCGGAGATACGCAGTATTTT. Translation gives CASSFGGDTQYF.

The chain employs TRBV7-9 and TRBJ2-3; D could derive from TRBD1 or TRBD2 (6 bases each). In germline, CDR1 is SEHNR, CDR2 FQNEAQ (reference sequence). This CDR3 is built from 16 residues. Trimming cost V 5 bases and J 5 bases, with 20 bases left between them. The CDR3 DNA sequence: TGTGCCAGCAGCCCGGGGGCAGGGGCACTCCGAGATACGCAGTATTTT. Translation gives CASSPGAGALRDTQYF.

This chain uses TRBV6-5 with TRBJ1-5, with D uncertain. The CDR3 spans 11 residues. Trimming cost V 2 bases and J 13 bases, with 9 bases left between them. Germline V gene data show CDR1 as MNHEY and CDR2 as SVGAGI. This CDR3 is CASSYSGVQHF. Here the CDR3 DNA reads TGTGCCAGCAGTTACAGCGGGGTGCAGCATTTT.

V usage is TRBV5-6 and J usage is TRBJ2-7; 7 bases line up with TRBD2. V trimming: 0 bases; J trimming: 2 bases; junction bases outside the gene matches: 8. Germline loops: CDR1 SGHDT, CDR2 YYEEEE. The CDR3 is 16 residues long. CDR3 region: CASSLAGGLVTYEQYF. As DNA, the CDR3 is TGTGCCAGCAGCTTGGCCGGGGGGTTAGTTACCTACGAGCAGTACTTC.

This sequence joins TRBV7-2 and TRBJ2-7, with TRBD2 matching 13 bases. CDR1 and CDR2 (germline): SGHTA, FQGNSA. This CDR3 contains 17 residues. The trim removed 0 bases at V and 5 bases at J, leaving 7 bases unmatched. This CDR3 is CASSLARTSGSHHEQYF. CDR3 sequence (DNA): TGTGCCAGCAGCTTAGCGCGGACTAGCGGGAGTCACCACGAGCAGTACTTC. The full variable domain, rest sourced from reference TRBV7-2 and TRBJ2-7, is GAGVSQSPSNKVTEKGKDVELRCDPISGHTALYWYRQSLGQGLEFLIYFQGNSAPDKSGLPSDRFSAERTGGSVSTLTIQRTQQEDSAVYLCASSLARTSGSHHEQYFGPGTRLTVT.

V and J are TRBV21-1 and TRBJ2-5; the DNA was not compared with TRBD1, the D call given in the table. TRBV21-1 is a recognized pseudogene. The CDR3 has 15 residues. The CDR3 loop reads CASSPEGQKQETQYF. The CDR3, as DNA: TGTGCCAGCAGCCCTGAGGGACAGAAGCAAGAGACCCAGTACTTC.

V usage is TRBV28 and J usage is TRBJ2-7; 10 bases match TRBD2. The CDR3 is 13 residues long. The ends lost 5 bases at V and 4 bases at J; junction bases unmatched: 2. Germline V gives CDR1 MDHEN, CDR2 SYDVKM. The CDR3 here is CASSLAGVYEQYF. The CDR3 DNA reads as TGTGCCAGCAGTCTAGCGGGAGTGTACGAGCAGTACTTC.

The rearrangement joins TRBV28 to TRBJ1-5; D is uncertain. Germline V lookup: CDR1 MDHEN, CDR2 SYDVKM. With 6 bases removed from V and 1 base from J, the gap between germline ends came to 16 bases. This CDR3 contains 16 residues. DNA for the CDR3: TGTGCCAGCAGGGCTTCGGGAGGGTGGAGCAATCAGCCCCAGCATTTT. It encodes CASRASGGWSNQPQHF.

The chain is built from TRBV7-8 and TRBJ2-7, with TRBD1 identical over 10 bases. Germline trimming cut 1 base from V and 7 bases from J; bases unmatched to any gene: 7. There are 15 residues in the CDR3. Germline V gene sequence: CDR1 SGHVS, CDR2 FQNEAQ. In nucleotides, the CDR3 is TGTGCCAGCAGCTTAGGGACAGGGGGAAAAGAGGAGCAGTACTTC. It yields the protein CASSLGTGGKEEQYF.

The CDR3 sequence is CASSYTDRQFF. Here the CDR3 DNA reads TGTGCCAGCAGTTACACGGACAGGCAGTTCTTC. The chain carries TRBV6-6 and TRBJ2-1; TRBD1 might be the D (6 bases). The V gene lost 2 bases and the J gene lost 12 bases, with 8 bases spanning the gap. The CDR3 extends over 11 amino acids. Germline CDR1 reads MNHNY; CDR2 reads SVGAGI (reference sequence).

The chain links TRBV27 to TRBJ1-1; D is unclear. Germline lookup yields CDR1 MNHEY and CDR2 SMNVEV (reference sequence). This CDR3 has 14 residues. Trimming pared 3 bases from V and 0 bases from J, leaving 8 bases between. The CDR3 bases are TGTGCCAGCAGTTTCGGTATGATGAACACTGAAGCTTTCTTT. Its translation: CASSFGMMNTEAFF.

Turning to this clone: Sequence at one end of the junction differs from germline and may be a read error. The chain couples TRBV7-9 to TRBJ2-7, with D possibly matching TRBD2 (5 bases). There are 12 residues in the CDR3. Per the germline V gene, CDR1 is SEHNR and CDR2 is FQNEAQ (reference sequence). In DNA form, the CDR3 reads TGTGCCAGCAGCTTAGAAGGACGGGAAGTAAACTTC. It encodes CASSLEGREVNF.

CDR3 nucleotide sequence: TGTGCCTGGAGCCAGGACAGTGAAGCTTTCTTT. Residues: CAWSQDSEAFF. This chain links TRBV30 with TRBJ1-1; D is perhaps TRBD1 (6 bases). Germline V CDR1 and CDR2: GTSNPN, SVGIG (reference sequence). Trimming pared 3 bases from V and 7 bases from J, leaving 9 bases between. The CDR3 length is 11 residues.

The chain is built from TRBV27 and TRBJ2-6; no reliable D call. This CDR3 has 14 amino acids. The V and J ends lost 3 bases and 4 bases respectively, with 7 bases between them. CDR1 and CDR2 from the germline V gene are MNHEY and SMNVEV (reference sequence). The DNA of the CDR3 is TGTGCCAGCAGTTTTTATTCCGGGGCCAACGTCCTGACTTTC. This encodes CASSFYSGANVLTF. Drawing the rest from reference TRBV27 and TRBJ2-6, the complete variable domain is EAQVTQNPRYLITVTGKKLTVTCSQNMNHEYMSWYRQDPGLGLRQIYYSMNVEVTDKGDVPEGYKVSRKEKRNFPLILESPSPNQTSLYFCASSFYSGANVLTFGAGSRLTVL.

The chain recombines TRBV27 with TRBJ2-3; perhaps D is TRBD1 or TRBD2 (5 bases each). The CDR3 totals 15 residues. In germline, CDR1 is MNHEY, CDR2 SMNVEV (reference sequence). The V and J ends lost 1 base and 0 bases respectively, with 8 bases between them. This CDR3 reads CASSLYWGSTDTQYF. Here the CDR3 DNA reads TGTGCCAGCAGTTTATATTGGGGGAGCACAGATACGCAGTATTTT.

This clone appeared once. This chain uses TRBV29-1 with TRBJ1-4, with TRBD1 matching over 8 bases. This CDR3 region has 15 residues. V shed 6 bases, J shed 4 bases, and the junction held 10 bases outside the gene matches. The germline V gene encodes CDR1 SQVTM and CDR2 ANQGSEA. The CDR3 DNA is TGCAGCGTGGCCGGGACAGGCGGGAATAATGAAAAACTGTTTTTT. Translation gives CSVAGTGGNNEKLFF.

J is TRBJ2-1 and V is TRBV4-1; 13 bases match TRBD2. Germline V gene data show CDR1 as MGHRA and CDR2 as YSYEKL. The V gene end was trimmed by 4 bases and the J gene end by 6 bases; junction bases not matched to a gene: 9. This CDR3 has 17 amino acids. Here the CDR3 reads CASSPPGLAGFVNEQFF. For the CDR3, the DNA is TGCGCCAGCAGCCCACCGGGACTAGCGGGATTTGTCAATGAGCAGTTCTTC.

The rearrangement joins TRBV2 to TRBJ2-5, with D possibly TRBD2 on 7 matching bases. Germline V lookup: CDR1 SNHLY, CDR2 FYNNEI. V lost 4 bases, J lost 2 bases, and 14 bases lay in between. The CDR3 is made up of 15 amino acids. CDR3 DNA: TGTGCCAGCAGTGCGGGGGGCGAAGCTCAAGAGACCCAGTACTTC. This codes for CASSAGGEAQETQYF.

The chain employs TRBV11-2 and TRBJ2-5; possible D gene TRBD1, 5 bases. CDR1 and CDR2 from the germline V gene are SGHAT and FQNNGV. The CDR3 has 13 residues. V was shortened by 1 base and J by 5 bases, with 8 bases between the two germline ends. CDR3 region: CASSLGKGETQYF. The CDR3 coding sequence is TGTGCCAGCAGCTTAGGGAAGGGGGAGACCCAGTACTTC.

The V and J genes are TRBV5-1 and TRBJ2-2, with TRBD2 as a possible D gene (5 bases). The CDR3 has 15 residues. The germline gives CDR1 SGHRS, CDR2 YFSETQ. V was cut by 0 bases and J by 5 bases, with 11 bases left in between. CDR3 DNA sequence: TGCGCCAGCAGCTTGGAGGGAGATCGGACCGGGGAGCTGTTTTTT. Its translation: CASSLEGDRTGELFF.

V and J are TRBV13 and TRBJ1-1; D gene ambiguous. The CDR3 covers 14 residues. The V and J ends lost 6 bases and 0 bases respectively, with 11 bases between them. Germline lookup yields CDR1 PRHDT and CDR2 FYEKMQ (reference sequence). As DNA, the CDR3 is TGTGCCAGCAGTAGATCGAGAATGAACACTGAAGCTTTCTTT. Amino acids: CASSRSRMNTEAFF.

As concerns this clone: Other DNA variants within this sample encode the same CDR3. The chain is built from TRBV28 and TRBJ2-1; D gene unclear. CDR3 size: 13 residues. V shed 5 bases and J shed 4 bases, with 9 bases lying between them. CDR1 MDHEN and CDR2 SYDVKM come from the germline V gene. CDR3: CASSLKGYNEQFF. The CDR3 DNA follows: TGTGCCAGCAGTCTAAAAGGATACAATGAGCAGTTCTTC.

The chain combines TRBV6-6 with TRBJ2-1, with a possible D match to TRBD2 (5 bases). From germline, CDR1 is MNHNY and CDR2 SVGAGI (reference sequence). The CDR3 contains 13 residues. V was cut by 3 bases and J by 8 bases, with 11 bases left in between. The CDR3 here is CASSYSPDYEQFF. The CDR3 DNA follows: TGTGCCAGCAGTTATTCCCCGGACTATGAGCAGTTCTTC.

This chain connects TRBV5-4 to TRBJ2-2, with 15 bases fitting TRBD2. Germline assignment: CDR1 SGHNT and CDR2 YYREEE (reference sequence). This CDR3 comprises 19 residues. The J segment lost 0 bases and the V segment lost 3 bases, leaving 6 bases of the junction unmatched. This CDR3 reads CASSSPGLAGGSNTGELFF. The CDR3 DNA reads as TGTGCCAGCAGCTCGCCGGGACTAGCGGGAGGTTCGAACACCGGGGAGCTGTTTTTT.

The CDR3 bases are TGCGCCAGCAGCGAGATGGGTTTGGGTCAGCCCCAGCATTTT. Translating gives CASSEMGLGQPQHF. This chain connects TRBV4-1 to TRBJ1-5; D is unresolved. Trimming pared 5 bases from V and 6 bases from J, leaving 14 bases between. This CDR3 region has 14 residues. The germline V gene has CDR1 MGHRA and CDR2 YSYEKL.

The J gene is TRBJ2-3, the V gene TRBV13; perhaps TRBD2 as D (5 bases). Between the trimmed V and J ends, which lost 5 bases and 4 bases, there was a span of 13 bases. The CDR3 contains 14 residues. Germline lookup yields CDR1 PRHDT and CDR2 FYEKMQ (reference sequence). The CDR3 coding sequence is TGTGCCAGCAGCCCCCGCGTTAGCGCAGATACGCAGTATTTT. This gives the protein CASSPRVSADTQYF.